This TCR beta chain is drawn from a study of T cells after yellow fever vaccination. CDR1 is SGHRS and CDR2 is YFSETQ in the germline V gene. This CDR3 comprises 16 residues. The V segment lost 1 base and the J segment 6 bases; nucleotides outside the gene matches: 9. As to this clonotype: The antigen remains undetermined.

The study, taken as a whole, reports: Abundant clonotypes from the bulk population could contaminate FACS-sorted repertoires. The study re-detected most primary-vaccination clones after the booster (96% CD4, roughly 85% CD8).

TCRdb re-derived calls from the 5' RACE reads in MiXCR, one entry per CDR3 protein. The table lists some 400,000 distinct CDR3 sequences, roughly a sixth of them singletons. The sequence derives from a man younger than 30 who received the YFV17D yellow fever vaccine. The sample here was PBMCs, taken before the yellow fever booster vaccination. The chain combines TRBV5-1 with TRBJ2-7; TRBD2 matches at 11 bases. This CDR3 reads CASSLWLAGGGSEQYF. DNA for the CDR3: TGCGCCAGCAGCTTGTGGCTAGCGGGGGGTGGGAGCGAGCAGTACTTC.